This entry lists 3 T cell receptor beta chains sequenced from one sample in a study of CD8 T cells in ankylosing spondylitis. MiXCR, run by TCRdb on the 5' RACE reads, gives a single entry per CDR3 protein. The sample has about 260,000 distinct CDR3 sequences; around 20% are singletons. The material sequenced was blood, either unsorted or a sorted T cell fraction (not recorded which). Receptors were obtained from a male donor with ankylosing spondylitis or in good health (not recorded which).

This clonotype was picked up a small number of times. The chain has TRBV7-6 and TRBJ1-4; 8 nucleotides agree with TRBD1. CDR3 length: 13 residues. Per germline, CDR1 SGHVS and CDR2 FNYEAQ. Germline trimming cut 6 bases from V and 3 bases from J; bases unmatched to any gene: 0. The CDR3 DNA follows: TGTGCCAGCAGGGACAGGGCTAATGAAAAACTGTTTTTT. Translation: CASRDRANEKLFF.

V and J are TRBV15 and TRBJ2-5; the match to TRBD2 covers 7 bases. The CDR3 has 13 residues. V lost 5 bases, J lost 4 bases, and 4 bases stayed unmatched. Germline V gives CDR1 LNHNV, CDR2 YYDKDF (reference sequence). This CDR3 reads CATSEGGTETQYF. CDR3 in DNA: TGTGCCACCAGCGAGGGAGGGACAGAGACCCAGTACTTC.

This chain joins TRBV11-2 and TRBJ1-2; D remains unclear. The CDR3 extends over 13 amino acids. Germline V gene lookup returns CDR1 SGHAT and CDR2 FQNNGV. The V and J ends lost 5 bases and 3 bases respectively, with 10 bases between them. The CDR3 sequence is CASSLDLYYGYTF. For the CDR3, the DNA is TGTGCCAGCAGCCTGGATTTGTACTATGGCTACACCTTC.